The 20 T cell receptor beta chains listed next were all sequenced from one sample in a study of T cell responses to AZD1222 COVID-19 vaccine. Using immunoSEQ multiplex PCR, the repertoire was profiled, and TCRdb retains in-frame clones only, with some absent. The profile shows 95,000 to 100,000 clones, around nine tenths of them singletons. This specimen was peripheral blood, taken 28 days after the second AZD1222 dose. The origin of the receptors is an adult who received the AZD1222 COVID-19 vaccine.

The chain has TRBV25-1 and TRBJ2-1; D unclear. Trimming left V 1 base short and J 0 bases short, with 10 bases between. Germline V gives CDR1 MGHDK, CDR2 SYGVNS. The CDR3 length is 16 residues. CDR3 sequence reads: CASSELKGPSYNEQFF. In nucleotides, the CDR3 is TGTGCCAGCAGTGAATTGAAGGGTCCCTCCTACAATGAGCAGTTCTTC. The full variable domain, in which reference TRBV25-1 and TRBJ2-1 provide the parts outside the CDR3, is EADIYQTPRYLVIGTGKKITLECSQTMGHDKMYWYQQDPGMELHLIHYSYGVNSTEKGDLSSESTVSRIRTEHFPLTLESARPSHTSQYLCASSELKGPSYNEQFFGPGTRLTVL.

V usage is TRBV18 and J usage is TRBJ1-1, with 7 positions matching TRBD1. This CDR3 has 15 residues. Germline V gene lookup returns CDR1 KGHSH and CDR2 LQKENI. J was trimmed by 2 bases and V by 0 bases; bases with no gene match: 3. The CDR3 sequence: CASSPPGQTNTEAFF. For the CDR3, the DNA is TGTGCCAGCTCACCACCGGGACAGACTAACACTGAAGCTTTCTTT.

This chain connects TRBV6-2 or TRBV6-3 to TRBJ1-1; tentatively, D is TRBD1 (6 bases). Trimming removed 4 bases at V and 4 bases at J, with 19 bases between. The CDR3 loop spans 16 amino acids. From germline, CDR1 is MNHEY and CDR2 SVGEGT. The CDR3 spells CASSLPYGGLVTEAFF. The CDR3 nucleotides read TGTGCCAGCAGTTTACCCTACGGGGGGCTGGTCACTGAAGCTTTCTTT.

V is TRBV28 and J is TRBJ2-4, with 8 bases identical to TRBD1. Trimming removed 7 bases from V and 6 bases from J; junction bases left unmatched: 8. Germline lookup yields CDR1 MDHEN and CDR2 SYDVKM. The CDR3 runs to 14 residues. The CDR3 nucleotides read TGTGCCAGCACCTCAGTTGGACAGGGAAACATTCAGTACTTC. It codes for CASTSVGQGNIQYF.

This clone was recorded a few times. The chain uses TRBV21-1 and TRBJ1-1. TRBV21-1 is given as a pseudogene. CDR3 length: 13 amino acids. The CDR3 DNA reads as TGTGCCAGCAGCAAGCGACCGAACACTGAAGCTTTCTTT. Translated: CASSKRPNTEAFF.

This chain links TRBV3-1 (or the pseudogene TRBV3-2) with TRBJ1-2; D is unresolved. The V and J ends lost 1 base and 0 bases respectively, with 9 bases between them. Germline values: CDR1 LGHDT, CDR2 YNNKEL (reference sequence). CDR3 length: 15 residues. The CDR3 DNA reads as TGTGCCAGCAGCCAAGGGAGTCCAGCTAACTATGGCTACACCTTC. This translates into CASSQGSPANYGYTF.

This clone occurred once. The chain employs TRBV3-1 (or the pseudogene TRBV3-2) and TRBJ1-5, with D maybe TRBD1 (6 bases). V was cut by 2 bases and J by 0 bases, with 11 bases left in between. Per the germline V gene, CDR1 is LGHDT and CDR2 is YNNKEL (reference sequence). CDR3 size: 16 residues. This CDR3 is CASSQSQGYSNQPQHF. For the CDR3, the DNA is TGTGCCAGCAGCCAATCACAGGGTTATAGCAATCAGCCCCAGCATTTT.

This chain connects TRBV18 to TRBJ1-1, with D uncertain. This CDR3 comprises 16 residues. Germline loops: CDR1 KGHSH, CDR2 LQKENI. V gave up 2 bases and J gave up 1 base, with 14 bases separating them. The DNA for the CDR3 is TGTGCCAGCTCACCAATATCCCCGCGCTCGAACACTGAAGCTTTCTTT. This translates into CASSPISPRSNTEAFF.

This clone was seen once. For the CDR3, the DNA is TGTGCCAGCAAAAGAACCAGTGAAGCTTTCTTT. It encodes CASKRTSEAFF. The rearrangement uses TRBV28 and TRBJ1-1; D ambiguous. Per the germline V gene, CDR1 is MDHEN and CDR2 is SYDVKM. V was pared by 7 bases and J by 7 bases, with 10 bases between. The CDR3 is 11 residues long.

The chain joins TRBV27 to TRBJ2-1, with TRBD2 matching over 10 bases. Unmatched junction bases numbered 7, after V lost 1 base and J lost 7 bases. The CDR3 is 16 amino acids. Germline-derived CDR1 and CDR2 are MNHEY and SMNVEV (reference sequence). CDR3: CASSLFVPSGRNEQFF. CDR3 DNA: TGTGCCAGCAGTTTATTTGTCCCTAGCGGGAGAAATGAGCAGTTCTTC.

The chain recombines TRBV2 with TRBJ2-2; possible D gene TRBD1, 6 bases. V lost 6 bases and J lost 8, with 16 bases in between. This CDR3 contains 14 residues. CDR1 is SNHLY and CDR2 is FYNNEI in the germline V gene. The CDR3 DNA follows: TGTGCCAGCAGCGAACTAGACAGGTCGGGGGAGCTGTTTTTT. Its translation is CASSELDRSGELFF.

The chain recombines TRBV6-6 with TRBJ2-1, with 7 positions matching TRBD2. CDR3 length: 12 residues. Trimming took 5 bases from V and 9 from J; bases not matched to a gene: 4. Germline V gene data show CDR1 as MNHNY and CDR2 as SVGAGI (reference sequence). CDR3 sequence reads: CASSKREVEQFF. CDR3 nucleotides: TGTGCCAGCAGTAAACGGGAGGTTGAGCAGTTCTTC.

The chain joins TRBV7-6 to TRBJ1-4, with TRBD1 matching 10 bases. The ends lost 5 bases at V and 7 bases at J; junction bases unmatched: 13. The length of the CDR3 is 17 residues. The germline V gene has CDR1 SGHVS and CDR2 FNYEAQ. As DNA, the CDR3 is TGTGCCAGCAGCCACGGACAGGGGGTTTTAGCGGGTGAAAAACTGTTTTTT. Protein product: CASSHGQGVLAGEKLFF. Based on the CDR3 plus reference TRBV7-6 and TRBJ1-4, the full variable domain is GAGVSQSPRYKVTKRGQDVALRCDPISGHVSLYWYRQALGQGPEFLTYFNYEAQQDKSGLPNDRFSAERPEGSISTLTIQRTEQRDSAMYRCASSHGQGVLAGEKLFFGSGTQLSVL.

V and J are TRBV2 and TRBJ1-4; 9 positions agree with TRBD1. The J segment lost 5 bases and the V segment lost 6 bases, leaving 19 bases of the junction unmatched. The CDR3 is 19 residues long. CDR1 and CDR2 (germline): SNHLY, FYNNEI. CDR3 sequence: CASSRNFESGTGRNEKLFF. The CDR3 DNA follows: TGTGCCAGCAGCAGAAATTTTGAATCCGGGACAGGGAGGAATGAAAAACTGTTTTTT.

The V call is TRBV5-1, the J call TRBJ1-1, with a weak D call TRBD1 (5 bases). V gave up 2 bases and J gave up 3 bases, with 8 bases separating them. The CDR3 is 13 amino acids. The germline V gene has CDR1 SGHRS and CDR2 YFSETQ. CDR3 loop: CASSLTGDTEAFF. CDR3 DNA sequence: TGCGCCAGCAGCTTAACGGGGGACACTGAAGCTTTCTTT.

This clone was recorded only once. The rearrangement uses TRBV28 and TRBJ1-5, with D perhaps matching TRBD1 (6 bases). The V gene lost 8 bases and the J gene lost 5 bases, with 19 bases spanning the gap. The CDR3 length is 15 residues. In germline, CDR1 is MDHEN, CDR2 SYDVKM. The CDR3 spells CASVPARGSYQPQHF. CDR3 DNA sequence: TGTGCCAGCGTACCCGCAAGGGGGTCGTATCAGCCCCAGCATTTT.

The V call is TRBV27, the J call TRBJ2-7; D tentatively fits TRBD1 or TRBD2 (5 bases each). In germline, CDR1 is MNHEY, CDR2 SMNVEV (reference sequence). V lost 5 bases, J lost 6 bases, and 20 bases lay in between. This CDR3 region has 15 residues. The CDR3 DNA reads as TGTGCCAGCAGTGCCCGGGACGGCCGTCCTGGCGAGCAGTACTTC. The encoded protein is CASSARDGRPGEQYF.

For the CDR3, the DNA is TGTGCCAGCTCGACCACGACCATAAGCTCCTACGAGCAGTACTTC. Translated, it gives CASSTTTISSYEQYF. V and J are TRBV18 and TRBJ2-7; D uncertain. Trimming left V 6 bases short and J 0 bases short, with 15 bases between. The CDR3 spans 15 residues. The germline gives CDR1 KGHSH, CDR2 LQKENI.

V usage is TRBV5-4 and J usage is TRBJ2-2, with 8 positions matching TRBD2. The CDR3 is made up of 16 amino acids. Germline V CDR1 and CDR2: SGHNT, YYREEE (reference sequence). V dropped 4 bases and J dropped 1; count of bases not matched to a gene: 6. The CDR3 reads CASSLRLAWNTGELFF. CDR3 nucleotides: TGTGCCAGCAGCCTAAGACTAGCGTGGAACACCGGGGAGCTGTTTTTT.

The rearrangement joins TRBV5-1 to TRBJ1-1; D is unresolved. In germline, CDR1 is SGHRS, CDR2 YFSETQ. V lost 1 base to trimming and J lost 1 base, with 8 bases between them. CDR3 size: 14 residues. Here the CDR3 DNA reads TGCGCCAGCAGCTTGATCTCGGGGAACACTGAAGCTTTCTTT. Translated: CASSLISGNTEAFF.